These T cell receptor beta chains were read from a single sample in a study of cytomegalovirus exposure and HLA in healthy donors. Sequencing was performed with immunoSEQ multiplex PCR; in TCRdb, only in-frame clones are kept and a portion is missing. Among some 200,000 clones, 82% were seen once, and the ten largest hold roughly 0.58%. The specimen sequenced was PBMCs. Receptor source: a woman aged 40 to 50 in good health and CMV-seronegative. Both conserved end residues are part of each CDR3. D genes are given only for firm matches. Expanded clones get a size class; other rows say once, few or many, or leave the size out.

J | V | size | D | CDR3 | DNA
TRBJ2-2 | TRBV4-1 | . | . | CASSQDAGTNTGELFF | TGCGCCAGCAGCCAAGATGCCGGGACGAACACCGGGGAGCTGTTTTTT
TRBJ1-5 | TRBV6-1 | . | . | CASSSGAGPNQPQHF | TGTGCCAGCAGTTCTGGAGCGGGCCCCAATCAGCCCCAGCATTTT
TRBJ1-5 | TRBV9 | . | . | CASSVGGVGPQHF | TGTGCCAGCAGCGTAGGGGGCGTCGGGCCCCAGCATTTT
TRBJ1-2 | TRBV28 | . | . | CASSPYITENYGYTF | TGTGCCAGCAGTCCCTACATCACAGAGAACTATGGCTACACCTTC
TRBJ2-7 | TRBV5-1 | . | . | CASSFGDHRDTSGQYF | TGCGCCAGCAGCTTCGGTGACCACCGGGACACCTCCGGGCAGTACTTC
TRBJ2-5 | TRBV25-1 | . | . | CASSEFRGGYETQYF | TGTGCCAGCAGTGAATTTAGGGGGGGCTATGAGACCCAGTACTTC
TRBJ2-1 | TRBV7-9 | . | TRBD2 | CASSLYGGLDSNEQFF | TGTGCCAGCAGCTTATATGGGGGACTAGATTCGAATGAGCAGTTCTTC
TRBJ1-4 | TRBV5-6 | few | . | CASSFRQANEKLFF | TGTGCCAGCAGCTTCCGGCAGGCGAATGAAAAACTGTTTTTT
TRBJ1-1 | TRBV5-1 | . | . | CASSLTVQGNTEAFF | TGCGCCAGCAGCTTAACAGTACAGGGAAACACTGAAGCTTTCTTT
TRBJ2-5 | TRBV19 | . | . | CASSTRGETQYF | TGTGCCAGTAGTACCCGAGGGGAGACCCAGTACTTC
TRBJ2-3 | TRBV4-1 | . | . | CASSPSGNTQYF | TGCGCCAGCAGCCCTTCGGGGAATACGCAGTATTTT
TRBJ2-1 | TRBV10-1 | . | . | CASPPDRASINEQFF | TGCGCCAGCCCCCCTGACCGAGCTAGTATCAATGAGCAGTTCTTC
TRBJ1-2 | TRBV6-5 | . | TRBD1 | CASSYSGGSITDGYTF | TGTGCCAGCAGTTACTCAGGGGGCTCAATAACTGATGGCTACACCTTC
TRBJ2-3 | TRBV4-2 | . | TRBD2 | CASSQALGLAGEADTQYF | TGTGCCAGCAGCCAAGCGCTCGGACTAGCGGGGGAGGCAGATACGCAGTATTTT
TRBJ1-1 | TRBV7-9 | . | TRBD1 | CASSLAGTGSPSEAFF | TGTGCCAGCAGCTTAGCGGGGACAGGGTCTCCGTCTGAAGCTTTCTTT
TRBJ1-1 | TRBV10-3 | few | . | CAISEQLWGGAMTEAFF | TGTGCCATCAGTGAGCAACTCTGGGGGGGCGCGATGACTGAAGCTTTCTTT
TRBJ2-3 | TRBV27 | once | TRBD2 | CASSNAGGLPDTQYF | TGTGCCAGCAGTAACGCGGGGGGGCTCCCAGATACGCAGTATTTT
TRBJ2-2 | TRBV2 | . | TRBD1 | CASSGTGAGELFF | TGTGCCAGCAGCGGGACAGGGGCCGGGGAGCTGTTTTTT
TRBJ2-4 | TRBV5-8 | . | TRBD1 | CASSTGSNRGKNIQYF | TGTGCCAGCAGCACCGGGTCCAACAGGGGCAAAAACATTCAGTACTTC
TRBJ1-2 | TRBV4-2 | . | TRBD1 | CASSQDNARTGKVGVDGYTF | TGTGCCAGCAGCCAAGACAATGCTCGGACAGGGAAAGTGGGGGTAGATGGCTACACCTTC
TRBJ1-2 | TRBV19 | . | . | CASSIDRWNYGYTF | TGTGCCAGTAGTATCGACAGGTGGAACTATGGCTACACCTTC
TRBJ1-5 | TRBV5-6 | . | TRBD1 | CASSFRTGEGSQPQHF | TGTGCCAGCAGCTTCCGGACAGGGGAGGGGAGCCAGCCCCAGCATTTT
TRBJ2-5 | TRBV5-4 | few | . | CAHQKGLLGETQYF | TGTGCCCACCAGAAAGGACTGTTAGGGGAGACCCAGTACTTC
TRBJ2-2 | TRBV11-3 | once | . | CASSLAGVTGELFF | TGTGCCAGCAGCTTAGCCGGGGTCACCGGGGAGCTGTTTTTT
TRBJ1-4 | TRBV5-4 | . | . | CASSPPSEANEKLFF | TGTGCCAGCAGCCCCCCCTCCGAGGCTAATGAAAAACTGTTTTTT
TRBJ2-2 | TRBV19 | . | . | CASSLHNTGELFF | TGTGCCAGTAGTTTACATAACACCGGGGAGCTGTTTTTT
TRBJ1-1 | TRBV6-5 | few | . | CASRSSRGGNTEAFF | TGTGCCAGCAGAAGCTCTAGGGGTGGGAACACTGAAGCTTTCTTT
TRBJ1-4 | TRBV19 | . | . | CASSIGATEKLFF | TGTGCCAGTAGTATAGGGGCTACTGAAAAACTGTTTTTT
TRBJ1-1 | TRBV25-1 | . | . | CASSEYKGLNTEAFF | TGTGCCAGCAGTGAATATAAGGGGTTGAACACTGAAGCTTTCTTT
TRBJ1-6 | TRBV30 | . | TRBD1 | CAWVQGQSSPLHF | TGTGCCTGGGTACAGGGGCAAAGTTCACCCCTCCACTTT
TRBJ2-6 | TRBV2 | . | . | CASSDSSGANVLTF | TGTGCCAGCAGTGACAGCTCTGGGGCCAACGTCCTGACTTTC
TRBJ1-2 | TRBV14 | . | . | CASSQAHEGNYGYTF | TGTGCCAGCAGCCAAGCTCACGAGGGCAACTATGGCTACACCTTC
TRBJ1-2 | TRBV14 | . | TRBD1 | CASSQGGQGRFDTF | TGTGCCAGCAGCCAAGGGGGACAGGGTCGATTCGACACCTTC
TRBJ2-3 | TRBV6-5 | once | TRBD2 | CASSRTSGGTDTQYF | TGTGCCAGCAGCAGGACTAGCGGTGGCACAGATACGCAGTATTTT
TRBJ1-1 | TRBV13 | . | TRBD1 | CASSSQGRGATEAFF | TGTGCCAGCAGCTCACAGGGGCGTGGAGCGACTGAAGCTTTCTTT
TRBJ2-7 | TRBV4-1 | . | . | CASSHKDTSYEQYF | TGCGCCAGCAGCCACAAAGACACCTCCTACGAGCAGTACTTC
TRBJ1-1 | TRBV19 | . | . | CASSPTGHLTTEAFF | TGTGCCAGTAGCCCTACGGGACACTTAACGACTGAAGCTTTCTTT
TRBJ2-1 | TRBV9 | . | TRBD2 | CASSGGTTVGYEQFF | TGTGCCAGCAGCGGGGGGACTACGGTAGGCTATGAGCAGTTCTTC
TRBJ2-3 | TRBV5-6 | once | . | CASSLARWGDTQYF | TGTGCCAGCAGCTTGGCCCGATGGGGCGATACGCAGTATTTT
TRBJ1-1 | TRBV5-4 | . | TRBD1 | CASRVGTGNMRFTEAFF | TGTGCCAGCAGAGTAGGGACAGGGAATATGAGATTCACTGAAGCTTTCTTT
TRBJ2-5 | TRBV4-2 | . | . | CASSQLPRGETQYF | TGTGCCAGCAGCCAACTTCCCCGGGGAGAGACCCAGTACTTC
TRBJ2-2 | TRBV5-1 | . | TRBD1 | CASMSQGATGELFF | TGCGCCAGCATGTCACAGGGGGCCACCGGGGAGCTGTTTTTT
TRBJ2-5 | TRBV10-3 | once | TRBD1 | CAIRRGQGIEETQYF | TGTGCCATCAGGAGGGGACAGGGGATTGAGGAGACCCAGTACTTC
TRBJ1-2 | TRBV6-1 | . | TRBD1 | CASSPGQGGSYGYTF | TGTGCCAGCAGCCCGGGACAGGGGGGATCCTATGGCTACACCTTC
TRBJ1-3 | TRBV4-3 | few | . | CASSQAGGNTIYF | TGCGCCAGCAGCCAAGCAGGAGGAAACACCATATATTTT
TRBJ2-5 | TRBV5-6 | . | . | CASSLEQGLETQYF | TGTGCCAGCAGCTTGGAGCAGGGGCTAGAGACCCAGTACTTC
TRBJ2-1 | TRBV11-3 | . | . | CASSLVRPGEQFF | TGTGCCAGCAGCTTAGTCCGGCCAGGGGAGCAGTTCTTC
TRBJ2-1 | TRBV19 | . | . | CASSIDHGSDNEQFF | TGTGCCAGTAGTATAGATCACGGTAGCGACAATGAGCAGTTCTTC
TRBJ1-1 | TRBV2 | once | . | CASSVQGRGDTEAFF | TGTGCCAGCAGTGTACAGGGCCGTGGGGACACTGAAGCTTTCTTT
TRBJ1-6 | TRBV7-2 | . | TRBD1 | CASSPWDRGNSPLHF | TGTGCCAGCAGCCCCTGGGACAGGGGTAATTCACCCCTCCACTTT
TRBJ1-6 | TRBV9 | . | TRBD1 | CASSPRGRDRASSPLHF | TGTGCCAGCAGCCCTAGGGGGAGGGACAGGGCGAGTTCACCCCTCCACTTT
TRBJ1-1 | TRBV19 | . | . | CASSIGAGGNTEAFF | TGTGCCAGTAGTATAGGGGCGGGGGGAAACACTGAAGCTTTCTTT
TRBJ2-7 | TRBV5-4 | . | . | CASSQAGAYEQYF | TGTGCCAGCAGCCAGGCAGGGGCCTACGAGCAGTACTTC
TRBJ2-3 | TRBV30 | once | . | CAWSVIDTQYF | TGTGCCTGGAGTGTTATAGATACGCAGTATTTT